These 17 T cell receptor beta chains originate from one sample sequenced in a study of somatic mutations in cytotoxic T cells in rheumatoid arthritis. Generated by immunoSEQ multiplex PCR, the TCRdb table keeps only in-frame clones and is missing some. The sample yields roughly 14,000 clones, about nine tenths seen once. The sequencing input was CD4+ T cells sorted from blood. These receptors all stem from a man in his 70s with rheumatoid arthritis.

This clone was seen just once. The V and J genes are TRBV19 and TRBJ1-2; D possibly corresponds to TRBD1 (6 bases). The CDR3 sequence is 13 residues long. Germline CDR1 is LNHDA and CDR2 is SQIVND (reference sequence). Trimming removed 7 bases at V and 3 bases at J, with 12 bases between. The CDR3 sequence is CASTRQAYYGYTF. The CDR3 DNA reads as TGTGCCAGTACTCGACAGGCATACTATGGCTACACCTTC.

The chain carries TRBV6-1 and TRBJ2-2; D unresolved. With 3 bases removed from V and 4 bases from J, the gap between germline ends came to 6 bases. From germline, CDR1 is MNHNS and CDR2 SASEGT. This CDR3 is built from 13 residues. CDR3 sequence (DNA): TGTGCCAGCAGTGACCAGGCCACCGGGGAGCTGTTTTTT. Protein: CASSDQATGELFF.

The rearrangement links TRBV6-5 to TRBJ2-1, with TRBD1 as a possible D gene (6 bases). V was cut by 5 bases and J by 2 bases, with 13 bases left in between. Germline lookup yields CDR1 MNHEY and CDR2 SVGAGI. CDR3 size: 15 residues. The CDR3 DNA sequence: TGTGCCAGCAGTACAGACAGGATTACCTACAATGAGCAGTTCTTC. Encoded protein: CASSTDRITYNEQFF.

The chain is built from TRBV30 and TRBJ2-3; maybe TRBD2 (6 bases). Trimming stripped 0 bases from V and 0 bases from J, with 13 bases between. The CDR3 is 16 residues long. Germline CDR1 GTSNPN, CDR2 SVGIG (reference sequence). In DNA form, the CDR3 reads TGTGCCTGGAGTGTACTGGGCGGGGCCAGCACAGATACGCAGTATTTT. This sequence encodes CAWSVLGGASTDTQYF.

The chain is built from TRBV7-8 and TRBJ2-7; D is undetermined. V lost 2 bases and J 6 bases, leaving 11 bases between the germline ends. This CDR3 comprises 13 residues. Germline CDR1 is SGHVS and CDR2 is FQNEAQ. The CDR3 nucleotides read TGTGCCAGCAGCTTAAAGTTAGAAAGCGAGCAGTACTTC. Its translation: CASSLKLESEQYF.

This sequence joins TRBV9 and TRBJ1-1, with D maybe TRBD1 (6 bases). The germline V gene has CDR1 SGDLS and CDR2 YYNGEE. This CDR3 region has 14 residues. V lost 2 bases, J lost 1 base, and 9 bases lay in between. CDR3 in amino acids: CASSVDRSNTEAFF. CDR3 bases: TGTGCCAGCAGCGTCGACAGGTCGAACACTGAAGCTTTCTTT.

The chain is built from TRBV10-1 and TRBJ2-3, with TRBD2 matching over 7 bases. V lost 2 bases, J lost 1 base, and 3 bases stayed unmatched. This CDR3 is built from 15 residues. The V gene's germline CDR1 is WNHNN and CDR2 SYGVQD (reference sequence). DNA of the CDR3: TGCGCCAGCAGTGAGGGGCTAGCGGGCACAGATACGCAGTATTTT. Translated, it gives CASSEGLAGTDTQYF.

The rearrangement links TRBV9 to TRBJ2-3; 7 bases match TRBD1. Germline CDR1 is SGDLS and CDR2 is YYNGEE. CDR3 length: 15 amino acids. J gave up 0 bases and V 6 bases, and 7 bases lay outside the gene matches. CDR3 DNA sequence: TGTGCCAGCAACGAGGGACAGACTAGCACAGATACGCAGTATTTT. Its protein is CASNEGQTSTDTQYF. The full variable domain, with the rest looked up from reference TRBV9 and TRBJ2-3, is DSGVTQTPKHLITATGQRVTLRCSPRSGDLSVYWYQQSLDQGLQFLIQYYNGEERAKGNILERFSAQQFPDLHSELNLSSLELGDSALYFCASNEGQTSTDTQYFGPGTRLTVL.

The V call is TRBV6-6, the J call TRBJ1-3, with D perhaps matching TRBD1 (6 bases). Germline lookup yields CDR1 MNHNY and CDR2 SVGAGI (reference sequence). The CDR3 is 13 amino acids. V was clipped by 6 bases and J by 4 bases, with 10 bases between them. CDR3 nucleotide sequence: TGTGCCAGCAGCCCGGGACAAGGAAACACCATATATTTT. This codes for CASSPGQGNTIYF.

This rearrangement joins TRBV6-1 to TRBJ1-2; no firm D call. CDR3 length: 12 residues. The V end lost 7 bases, the J end lost 5 bases, and 11 bases lay between the germline ends. Germline V gene lookup returns CDR1 MNHNS and CDR2 SASEGT. In DNA form, the CDR3 reads TGTGCCAGCACCGAGTTAGCGTATGGCTACACCTTC. This encodes CASTELAYGYTF.

V gene TRBV18 combines with J gene TRBJ2-5; TRBD2 agrees at 8 bases. This CDR3 region has 15 residues. The V and J ends lost 8 bases and 2 bases, in that order; junction bases with no gene match: 10. Germline assignment: CDR1 KGHSH and CDR2 LQKENI. CDR3 nucleotides: TGTGCCAGCGCCAATGCGGGGGGATTTCAAGAGACCCAGTACTTC. As protein: CASANAGGFQETQYF.

The gene calls are TRBV29-1 and TRBJ2-7; TRBD2 matches at 10 bases. The CDR3 consists of 14 residues. Germline loops: CDR1 SQVTM, CDR2 ANQGSEA. Trimming cost V 4 bases and J 3 bases; bases outside gene matches: 6. CDR3 coding DNA: TGCAGCGTTGTAACTCGGACTAGCGGCTACGAGCAGTACTTC. This translates into CSVVTRTSGYEQYF.

J is TRBJ2-7 and V is TRBV6-5; tentatively, D is TRBD2 (5 bases). The CDR3 is 13 residues long. Germline CDR1 reads MNHEY; CDR2 reads SVGAGI. V lost 0 bases and J lost 3, with 6 bases in between. CDR3 DNA sequence: TGTGCCAGCAGTTACTCCGGGGTCTACGAGCAGTACTTC. Protein sequence: CASSYSGVYEQYF.

The chain links TRBV7-3 to TRBJ2-2; 8 bases line up with TRBD2. J gave up 2 bases and V 2 bases, and 4 bases lay outside the gene matches. The CDR3 contains 16 residues. Germline CDR1 reads SGHTA; CDR2 reads FQGTGA. This chain's CDR3 is CASSLWGTSNTGELFF. The CDR3 nucleotides are TGTGCCAGCAGCTTATGGGGGACTAGTAACACCGGGGAGCTGTTTTTT.

The V gene is TRBV7-2, the J gene TRBJ2-7; tentatively, D is TRBD2 (6 bases). V shed 5 bases and J shed 6 bases, with 14 bases lying between them. Per the germline V gene, CDR1 is SGHTA and CDR2 is FQGNSA. There are 13 residues in the CDR3. The CDR3 region has the DNA TGTGCCAGCAGCCCCAGACTCGGGGGCGAGCAGTACTTC. Residues: CASSPRLGGEQYF.

The chain carries TRBV7-9 and TRBJ1-1; TRBD1 might be the D (5 bases). The CDR3 runs to 14 residues. Trimming left V 1 base short and J 4 bases short, with 10 bases between. CDR1 and CDR2 from the germline V gene are SEHNR and FQNEAQ (reference sequence). CDR3 amino acids: CASSLGGVGTEAFF. For the CDR3, the DNA is TGTGCCAGCAGCTTAGGGGGGGTAGGCACTGAAGCTTTCTTT.

This clone was seen a single time. J is TRBJ2-4 and V is TRBV28; 8 positions agree with TRBD1. This CDR3 spans 15 amino acids. Germline V gene lookup returns CDR1 MDHEN and CDR2 SYDVKM. V shed 5 bases and J 2 bases; nucleotides not matched to a gene: 5. The DNA for the CDR3 is TGTGCCAGCAGTCTCAGGGGGCTAACCAAAAACATTCAGTACTTC. Translation gives CASSLRGLTKNIQYF.